This is a list of T cell receptor beta chains from one sample in a study of blood T cells in healthy people across ages. TCRdb independently ran MiXCR on the 5' RACE reads; one entry per CDR3 protein. The repertoire has 500,000 to 650,000 distinct CDR3 sequences, over 25% of them found once; the top ten carry about 3.9%. These data were likewise used in another study, on T cells of mothers and their children.

Sequenced: blood. Receptors originate from a boy younger than 10 in good health. The CDR3 runs from the conserved cysteine through the conserved F or W. A D gene is named only where the DNA matches it firmly. Rows may omit the clone size; those that give it use once, few, many or a size class.

CDR3nt | CDR3aa | d_gene | j_gene | abundance | v_gene
TGTGCCAGCAGCGTAGCGGGGGTTCAGGAGCAGTTCTTC | CASSVAGVQEQFF | NA | TRBJ2-1 | few | TRBV9
TGCGCCAGCAGCCCGGAGACAGGGGACACCGGGGAGCTGTTTTTT | CASSPETGDTGELFF | TRBD1 | TRBJ2-2 | few | TRBV5-1
TGCGCCAGCAGCTCAAACGCCGGTGGCCAGGATTTAGCGGGGAAGCAGTATTTT | CASSSNAGGQDLAGKQYF | TRBD2 | TRBJ2-3 | NA | TRBV4-1
TGTGCCACCAGTGATTTGCTAGGAACCGGGGAGCTGTTTTTT | CATSDLLGTGELFF | NA | TRBJ2-2 | few | TRBV24-1
TGTGCCAGCAGCCCAGAGGCGGGCTCTGGAAACACCATATATTTT | CASSPEAGSGNTIYF | NA | TRBJ1-3 | NA | TRBV9
TGTGCCACCCAGCGGGACTCCACAGATACGCAGTATTTT | CATQRDSTDTQYF | TRBD2 | TRBJ2-3 | NA | TRBV15
TGCGCCAGCACCCCCGCAGGGGCTAATGAAAAACTGTTTTTT | CASTPAGANEKLFF | NA | TRBJ1-4 | few | TRBV5-1
TGTGCCAGCAGCTTAGATCGGGGCCCCTACTATGGCTACACCTTC | CASSLDRGPYYGYTF | NA | TRBJ1-2 | NA | TRBV7-2
TGTGCCAGCAGCCGAGAGACAGGGGGGGAGACCAGGTACTTC | CASSRETGGETRYF | TRBD1 | TRBJ2-5 | NA | TRBV7-9
TGCAGTGCTAGCGGACAGCGGGGCTACAATGAGCAGTTCTTC | CSASGQRGYNEQFF | NA | TRBJ2-1 | NA | TRBV20-1
TGTGCCAGCAGTTTCGGGGTCAGGGAGCTGTTTTTT | CASSFGVRELFF | NA | TRBJ2-2 | NA | TRBV12-3/TRBV12-4
TGTGCCAGCGGAAAGACAGGGGCCTACGAGCAGTACTTC | CASGKTGAYEQYF | TRBD1 | TRBJ2-7 | NA | TRBV2